The 22 T cell receptor beta chains given below trace back to one sample, sequenced in a study of blood T cell repertoires in COVID-19. Only in-frame clones appear in the TCRdb table, and some are missing; sequencing was by immunoSEQ multiplex PCR. The top ten hold approximately 2.7% of the sample, which has about 180,000 clones, roughly 86% seen once. The sequencing sample was made of peripheral blood. Receptors were obtained from a man between 40 and 49 years old with active or convalescent COVID-19.

The chain uses TRBV7-2 and TRBJ1-3; D ambiguous. Germline loops: CDR1 SGHTA, CDR2 FQGNSA. This CDR3 has 13 residues. V was cut by 1 base and J by 4 bases, with 5 bases left in between. The DNA for the CDR3 is TGTGCCAGCAGCTTAGTTAGCGGAAACACCATATATTTT. Its translation: CASSLVSGNTIYF.

The CDR3 DNA sequence: TGCGCCAGCAGCTTCTCAGAAGAGACCCAGTACTTC. Translating gives CASSFSEETQYF. The V and J genes are TRBV5-1 and TRBJ2-5; D unresolved. The germline gives CDR1 SGHRS, CDR2 YFSETQ. The ends were cut back, 2 bases at V and 3 bases at J, with 5 bases in the middle. CDR3 length: 12 residues.

The CDR3 region has the DNA TGTGCCAGCAGCTTGGGAGGGACAAATAATGAAAAACTGTTTTTT. It translates to CASSLGGTNNEKLFF. This sequence joins TRBV5-4 and TRBJ1-4; maybe TRBD1 (6 bases). With 0 bases removed from V and 4 bases from J, the gap between germline ends came to 10 bases. The germline V gene encodes CDR1 SGHNT and CDR2 YYREEE (reference sequence). CDR3 length: 15 amino acids.

In this sample, this clone turned up once. The chain combines TRBV5-4 with TRBJ2-3; TRBD2 matches 8 bases. The CDR3 is 15 amino acids. In germline, CDR1 is SGHNT, CDR2 YYREEE (reference sequence). The junction had 8 bases not matched to a gene; V was cut back by 4 bases and J by 4 bases. The CDR3: CASSIRLAGSDTQYF. DNA of the CDR3: TGTGCCAGCAGCATACGTTTAGCGGGGTCAGATACGCAGTATTTT.

The chain carries TRBV7-9 and TRBJ2-3, with TRBD1 matching 8 bases. Per germline, CDR1 SEHNR and CDR2 FQNEAQ (reference sequence). V shed 4 bases and J 5 bases; nucleotides not matched to a gene: 5. CDR3 length equals 14 residues. The DNA of the CDR3 is TGTGCCAGCAGCTCCCGGACAGGGCGAGATACGCAGTATTTT. Protein: CASSSRTGRDTQYF.

The chain links TRBV6-1 to TRBJ1-4, with TRBD1 matching 8 bases. Per germline, CDR1 MNHNS and CDR2 SASEGT. The CDR3 is made up of 12 amino acids. The junction had 4 bases not matched to a gene; V was cut back by 3 bases and J by 13 bases. Written as DNA, the CDR3 is TGTGCCAGCAGTGACAGGGGGCAGAGACTGTTTTTT. It yields the protein CASSDRGQRLFF.

The genes are TRBV6-5 and TRBJ1-1, with unresolved D. Germline CDR1 and CDR2: MNHEY and SVGAGI. The V and J ends lost 6 bases and 0 bases respectively, with 11 bases between them. The CDR3 has 14 residues. The DNA for the CDR3 is TGTGCCAGCAGGTCGGCTAGGATGAACACTGAAGCTTTCTTT. Protein: CASRSARMNTEAFF.

The DNA of the CDR3 is TGTGCCAGCAGCTTAATGAGCGCAGGGAGGGTCACTGAAGCTTTCTTT. As protein: CASSLMSAGRVTEAFF. The chain recombines TRBV7-9 with TRBJ1-1, with a weak D call TRBD1 (5 bases). The ends were cut back, 2 bases at V and 4 bases at J, with 17 bases in the middle. Germline CDR1 and CDR2: SEHNR and FQNEAQ (reference sequence). The CDR3 spans 16 residues.

This clone was seen only a few times. The gene calls are TRBV7-9 and TRBJ1-5; no definite D call. This CDR3 spans 12 amino acids. The ends were cut back, 3 bases at V and 5 bases at J, with 5 bases in the middle. Germline assignment: CDR1 SEHNR and CDR2 FQNEAQ (reference sequence). CDR3 DNA: TGTGCCAGCAGCTTTATAGATCAGCCCCAGCATTTT. Translating gives CASSFIDQPQHF.

The J gene is TRBJ1-2, the V gene TRBV3-1 (or the pseudogene TRBV3-2); a weak D match, TRBD1 (6 bases). The CDR3 is made up of 17 amino acids. The germline gives CDR1 LGHDT, CDR2 YNNKEL (reference sequence). The V gene lost 0 bases and the J gene lost 5 bases, with 19 bases spanning the gap. This chain's CDR3 is CASSQDLRTARGYGYTF. CDR3 nucleotides: TGTGCCAGCAGCCAAGATCTTCGGACAGCAAGGGGGTATGGCTACACCTTC.

In this sample, this clone turned up once. This rearrangement joins TRBV15 to TRBJ2-2, with 9 bases identical to TRBD2. The CDR3 length is 14 residues. Losses at the gene ends were 8 bases for V and 5 bases for J; bases not matched to a gene: 6. Looked up from germline, CDR1 is LNHNV and CDR2 is YYDKDF (reference sequence). The CDR3: CATQLAGGTGELFF. CDR3 nucleotide sequence: TGTGCCACCCAACTAGCGGGCGGGACCGGGGAGCTGTTTTTT.

V is TRBV30 and J is TRBJ1-3, with D uncertain. Trimming removed 2 bases from V and 0 bases from J, with 11 bases in between. Germline V gene data show CDR1 as GTSNPN and CDR2 as SVGIG (reference sequence). The CDR3 is 15 residues long. CDR3 sequence: CAWSIRRSSGNTIYF. The CDR3 DNA is TGTGCCTGGAGTATCAGAAGAAGCTCTGGAAACACCATATATTTT.

The chain joins TRBV27 to TRBJ1-1; D is ambiguous. The CDR3 length is 14 residues. CDR1 is MNHEY, CDR2 SMNVEV, per germline (reference sequence). The germline V and J ends were trimmed by 2 bases and 4 bases, with 11 bases remaining between them. The CDR3 region is CASSLVSGITEAFF. The CDR3 coding sequence is TGTGCCAGCAGTTTAGTATCGGGAATCACTGAAGCTTTCTTT.

This chain connects TRBV4-1 to TRBJ1-2; D not resolved. The length of the CDR3 is 16 residues. Germline V gene lookup returns CDR1 MGHRA and CDR2 YSYEKL. V shed 0 bases and J shed 2 bases, with 13 bases lying between them. CDR3 sequence: CASSQDLILGNYGYTF. The CDR3 DNA reads TGCGCCAGCAGCCAAGATTTGATCCTCGGGAACTATGGCTACACCTTC.

This rearrangement joins TRBV5-6 to TRBJ1-1; possible D gene TRBD1, 5 bases. There are 12 residues in the CDR3. Germline V gene data show CDR1 as SGHDT and CDR2 as YYEEEE. V gave up 4 bases and J gave up 3 bases, with 7 bases separating them. This chain's CDR3 is CASSRQYTEAFF. In nucleotides, the CDR3 is TGTGCCAGCAGCCGACAGTACACTGAAGCTTTCTTT.

The V gene is TRBV2, the J gene TRBJ2-7; TRBD1 might be the D (5 bases). CDR1 is SNHLY, CDR2 FYNNEI, per germline. CDR3 size: 14 residues. V was shortened by 10 bases and J by 0 bases, with 16 bases between the two germline ends. The CDR3 here is CATIAGISSYEQYF. CDR3 nucleotides: TGTGCCACTATCGCAGGGATTTCCTCCTACGAGCAGTACTTC.

This clone was counted a single time. V is TRBV6-5 and J is TRBJ2-2, with 8 bases that match TRBD2. With V trimmed by 6 bases and J by 4 bases, 7 bases remained unmatched. CDR3 length: 15 residues. The V gene's germline CDR1 is MNHEY and CDR2 SVGAGI. CDR3 sequence: CASRTGTRGTGELFF. DNA of the CDR3: TGTGCCAGCAGAACCGGGACTAGGGGCACCGGGGAGCTGTTTTTT.

V is TRBV28 and J is TRBJ1-6; perhaps TRBD1 as D (5 bases). The V gene's germline CDR1 is MDHEN and CDR2 SYDVKM. Trimming left V 4 bases short and J 6 bases short, with 22 bases between. The CDR3 has 18 residues. The CDR3 DNA reads as TGTGCCAGCAGTTCTCCCGGCGGCTGGGGGGTGAGTAATTCACCCCTCCACTTT. It codes for CASSSPGGWGVSNSPLHF.

The V call is TRBV6-2 or TRBV6-3, the J call TRBJ1-1; D may be TRBD1 (5 bases). In germline, CDR1 is MNHEY, CDR2 SVGEGT. The V end lost 2 bases, the J end lost 1 base, and 14 bases lay between the germline ends. This CDR3 has 16 amino acids. CDR3 nucleotides: TGTGCCAGCAGTTACCGCGTACAGGTGCAGAACACTGAAGCTTTCTTT. Residues: CASSYRVQVQNTEAFF.

The chain recombines TRBV7-9 with TRBJ1-1, with TRBD1 as a possible D gene (6 bases). The CDR3 covers 15 residues. Germline V gene data show CDR1 as SEHNR and CDR2 as FQNEAQ (reference sequence). Trimming removed 10 bases at V and 1 base at J, with 19 bases between. In DNA, the CDR3 is TGTGCCACCCGCGGGGGGACACCGAAGAACACTGAAGCTTTCTTT. This codes for CATRGGTPKNTEAFF.

V usage is TRBV6-2 or TRBV6-3 and J usage is TRBJ2-7, with 13 positions matching TRBD2. Germline V lookup: CDR1 MNHEY, CDR2 SVGEGT. This CDR3 spans 15 amino acids. V shed 5 bases, J shed 2 bases, and the junction held 3 bases outside the gene matches. The CDR3 DNA follows: TGTGCCAGCAGTACAACTAGCGGGGGGGCCTACGAGCAGTACTTC. Protein product: CASSTTSGGAYEQYF.

The chain recombines TRBV9 with TRBJ1-4; D not resolved. The CDR3 runs to 15 residues. The germline CDR1 and CDR2 sequences are SGDLS and YYNGEE. Trimming cost V 3 bases and J 8 bases, with 17 bases left between them. In DNA, the CDR3 is TGTGCCAGCAGCGCCACCGAAACGGCGGGGGAAAAACTGTTTTTT. Translating it yields CASSATETAGEKLFF.